Following are 5 T cell receptor beta chains from one sample sequenced in a study of graft-versus-host responses after intestinal transplantation. Their antigen targets remain unknown. Here immunoSEQ multiplex PCR was the method, and the copy in TCRdb shows in-frame clones only, minus some. The table has tens of thousands of clones, around 95% seen once. Sequenced here: unstimulated CD8+ T cells sorted from spleen or lymph node cells, sampled before transplant. These receptors were collected from a human donor who was the organ donor for an intestinal transplant.

The rearrangement uses TRBV9 and TRBJ2-3, with TRBD1 identical over 9 bases. The V segment lost 3 bases and the J segment 2 bases; nucleotides outside the gene matches: 7. This CDR3 spans 16 amino acids. CDR1 SGDLS and CDR2 YYNGEE come from the germline V gene. The DNA for the CDR3 is TGTGCCAGCAGCGCGACGACAGGGGGTCCCACAGATACGCAGTATTTT. Protein: CASSATTGGPTDTQYF.

The rearrangement joins TRBV18 to TRBJ1-5; D ambiguous. This CDR3 spans 14 amino acids. CDR1 is KGHSH, CDR2 LQKENI, per germline. The germline V and J ends were trimmed by 0 bases and 6 bases, with 9 bases remaining between them. The CDR3 region is CASSPPGSGQPQHF. CDR3 DNA: TGTGCCAGCTCACCACCGGGCTCGGGTCAGCCCCAGCATTTT.

This sequence joins TRBV4-1 and TRBJ2-7; unclear D gene. CDR1 and CDR2 from the germline V gene are MGHRA and YSYEKL. This CDR3 is built from 12 residues. V was shortened by 0 bases and J by 5 bases, with 5 bases between the two germline ends. The CDR3 nucleotides are TGCGCCAGCAGCCAAGATCCCCACGAGCAGTACTTC. It codes for CASSQDPHEQYF.

The table lists this clone with a count of one. The chain is built from TRBV11-2 and TRBJ2-5, with 12 nucleotides matching TRBD2. The V and J ends lost 5 bases and 4 bases, in that order; junction bases with no gene match: 2. Germline V gene lookup returns CDR1 SGHAT and CDR2 FQNNGV. The CDR3 loop spans 14 amino acids. The CDR3 region has the DNA TGTGCCAGCAGCCCGACTAGCGGGGGAGAGACCCAGTACTTC. Translated, it gives CASSPTSGGETQYF.

This clone was picked up one time. V is TRBV4-2 and J is TRBJ2-7; D is uncertain. The CDR3 contains 13 residues. With 4 bases removed from V and 7 bases from J, the gap between germline ends came to 14 bases. Per the germline V gene, CDR1 is LGHNA and CDR2 is YNFKEQ. CDR3 sequence: CASSLPTVREQYF. DNA for the CDR3: TGTGCCAGCAGCCTCCCGACGGTGCGGGAGCAGTACTTC.